This entry lists 17 T cell receptor beta chains sequenced from one sample in a study of neoadjuvant nivolumab and ipilimumab in lung cancer. Sequenced by immunoSEQ multiplex PCR; TCRdb stores in-frame clones only, minus some. The sample records over 45,000 clones, more than 85% being singletons. The specimen comprised blood, sampled before neoadjuvant nivolumab, alone or with ipilimumab. The receptors stem from an adult with non-small cell lung cancer. Some clones in this sample may be carry-over from other donors' samples.

V and J are TRBV12-5 and TRBJ1-1; D is undetermined. V shed 2 bases and J shed 5 bases, with 12 bases lying between them. CDR3 size: 14 residues. The germline gives CDR1 LGHNT, CDR2 FRNRAP. This CDR3 reads CASGLFQARTEAFF. In DNA form, the CDR3 reads TGTGCTAGTGGTTTGTTCCAGGCACGAACTGAAGCTTTCTTT.

The V call is TRBV18, the J call TRBJ2-5, with a possible D match to TRBD2 (6 bases). The J call is in doubt because the DNA end fits TRBJ2-7 better. The germline V gene has CDR1 KGHSH and CDR2 LQKENI. This CDR3 is built from 13 residues. In DNA form, the CDR3 reads TGTGCCAGCTCCGGGGACTTTCGTTACGAGCAGTACTTC. It yields the protein CASSGDFRYEQYF.

The chain has TRBV2 and TRBJ2-1, with D perhaps matching TRBD2 (6 bases). The CDR3 consists of 12 residues. V shed 4 bases and J shed 10 bases, with 11 bases lying between them. CDR1 is SNHLY, CDR2 FYNNEI, per germline. Here the CDR3 reads CASSGGTLEQFF. The CDR3, as DNA: TGTGCCAGCAGTGGAGGGACTCTCGAGCAGTTCTTC.

The genes are TRBV5-1 and TRBJ2-5; D is uncertain. V lost 0 bases, J lost 4 bases, and 13 bases lay in between. The CDR3 is 15 residues long. Germline CDR1 is SGHRS and CDR2 is YFSETQ. CDR3 coding DNA: TGCGCCAGCAGCTTGGGTTCAGGAAGACGAGAGACCCAGTACTTC. This encodes CASSLGSGRRETQYF.

V gene TRBV11-1 combines with J gene TRBJ1-1; 7 nucleotides agree with TRBD1. The trim removed 5 bases at V and 4 bases at J, leaving 7 bases unmatched. The CDR3 is 14 amino acids. Germline V gene sequence: CDR1 SGHAT, CDR2 FQDESV (reference sequence). CDR3 in DNA: TGTGCCAGCAGCCCCAGACAGGGCGCCACTGAAGCTTTCTTT. Encoded protein: CASSPRQGATEAFF.

The rearrangement joins TRBV11-3 to TRBJ2-1; a possible D gene is TRBD2 (6 bases). Germline V gene sequence: CDR1 SGHNT, CDR2 YENEEA. V shed 5 bases and J shed 0 bases, with 14 bases lying between them. This CDR3 has 16 residues. The CDR3: CASSRSTSPSYNEQFF. CDR3 nucleotides: TGTGCCAGCAGCCGATCAACTAGCCCCTCCTACAATGAGCAGTTCTTC.

The sample holds one count of this clone. This chain connects TRBV7-6 to TRBJ2-2, with D tentatively TRBD2 (5 bases). Germline V gene data show CDR1 as SGHVS and CDR2 as FNYEAQ. The CDR3 covers 14 residues. Trimming took 3 bases from V and 2 from J, leaving 7 bases between them. The DNA for the CDR3 is TGTGCCAGCAGCTTGAGCGGAAACACCGGGGAGCTGTTTTTT. Its translation is CASSLSGNTGELFF.

V and J are TRBV30 and TRBJ2-1, with 7 bases aligning to TRBD1. Germline-derived CDR1 and CDR2 are GTSNPN and SVGIG (reference sequence). This CDR3 is built from 12 residues. With 2 bases clipped from V and 8 bases from J, the junction kept 3 bases outside the gene matches. CDR3 in DNA: TGTGCCTGGAGTAACAGGGGAGATGAGCAGTTCTTC. The encoded protein is CAWSNRGDEQFF.

This chain links TRBV7-9 with TRBJ2-2; D is ambiguous. CDR3 length equals 14 residues. The germline CDR1 and CDR2 sequences are SEHNR and FQNEAQ (reference sequence). Trimming shortened V by 2 bases and J by 2 bases, and 6 bases separated the two germline ends. In DNA form, the CDR3 reads TGTGCCAGCAGCTTATCAGTTAACACCGGGGAGCTGTTTTTT. Encoded protein: CASSLSVNTGELFF.

The chain is built from TRBV27 and TRBJ1-1; D unclear. V was shortened by 0 bases and J by 3 bases, with 5 bases between the two germline ends. The CDR3 is 13 amino acids. Germline V lookup: CDR1 MNHEY, CDR2 SMNVEV (reference sequence). The CDR3 loop reads CASSLSPYTEAFF. CDR3 DNA: TGTGCCAGCAGTTTATCACCCTACACTGAAGCTTTCTTT.

This clone was seen a handful of times. The J gene is TRBJ1-2, the V gene TRBV7-2; possible D gene TRBD1, 5 bases. This CDR3 contains 15 residues. The V end was cut by 3 bases, the J end by 2 bases, with 13 bases between. CDR1 SGHTA and CDR2 FQGNSA come from the germline V gene. This CDR3 is CASSFPGHLNYGYTF. CDR3 bases: TGTGCCAGCAGCTTCCCGGGGCATCTCAACTATGGCTACACCTTC.

The chain carries TRBV6-5 and TRBJ2-5; D perhaps matches TRBD2 (6 bases). The CDR3 runs to 15 residues. Trimming removed 6 bases from V and 2 bases from J, with 16 bases in between. The germline V gene encodes CDR1 MNHEY and CDR2 SVGAGI. The chain's CDR3 is CASSRTGTLQETQYF. In DNA, the CDR3 is TGTGCCAGCAGCCGTACCGGGACTCTGCAAGAGACCCAGTACTTC.

The table lists this clone with a few counts. V usage is TRBV30 and J usage is TRBJ1-1; D is unresolved. CDR1 GTSNPN and CDR2 SVGIG come from the germline V gene (reference sequence). With 8 bases removed from V and 4 bases from J, the gap between germline ends came to 11 bases. This CDR3 region has 11 residues. Written as DNA, the CDR3 is TGTGCCCGGGGTTTTGGCACTGAAGCTTTCTTT. It specifies CARGFGTEAFF.

The chain employs TRBV30 and TRBJ1-2, with 9 bases identical to TRBD1. Germline CDR1 is GTSNPN and CDR2 is SVGIG (reference sequence). J gave up 5 bases and V 0 bases, and 7 bases lay outside the gene matches. This CDR3 comprises 15 residues. This chain's CDR3 is CAWSVSYRGLYGYTF. CDR3 sequence (DNA): TGTGCCTGGAGTGTCTCCTACAGGGGGCTTTATGGCTACACCTTC.

CDR3 bases: TGTGCCAGCAGACTACAGGGAAACACCATATATTTT. This codes for CASRLQGNTIYF. This chain links TRBV2 with TRBJ1-3, with unresolved D. CDR1 is SNHLY and CDR2 is FYNNEI in the germline V gene. CDR3 length: 12 amino acids. With 6 bases removed from V and 4 bases from J, the gap between germline ends came to 7 bases.

This chain connects TRBV6-4 to TRBJ2-3, with 8 bases fitting TRBD2. The CDR3 has 14 amino acids. With V trimmed by 3 bases and J by 1 base, 0 bases remained unmatched. The germline gives CDR1 MRHNA, CDR2 SNTAGT. The CDR3 sequence is CASSEAGGTDTQYF. DNA of the CDR3: TGTGCCAGCAGTGAAGCGGGAGGCACAGATACGCAGTATTTT.

This clone was detected once. This chain connects TRBV6-5 to TRBJ1-2; no clear D. CDR3 length equals 14 residues. V lost 0 bases, J lost 7 bases, and 12 bases lay in between. In germline, CDR1 is MNHEY, CDR2 SVGAGI. This CDR3 is CASSYSSPLGGYTF. The CDR3 nucleotides read TGTGCCAGCAGTTACTCGAGCCCTCTCGGTGGCTACACCTTC.